This entry lists 32 T cell receptor beta chains sequenced from one sample in a study of T-cell reconstitution after alpha-beta-depleted transplantation in children. During its preparation, the TCRbeta library received unique molecular identifiers. TCRdb reprocessed the PCR reads via MiXCR and lists one record per CDR3 protein. The sample includes 300,000 to 400,000 distinct CDR3 sequences, 15% to 20% of them seen just once. The material sequenced was PBMCs, mostly from graft donor cells, taken 360 days after TCRalphabeta/CD19-depleted stem cell transplant. The source is a male patient between 2 and 15 years old who had a stem cell transplant for acute lymphoblastic leukemia, so the T cells may come from the graft donor.

This clonotype was detected a few times. The CDR3 DNA reads as TGTGCCTGGATGAGACAGGGCAACAATGAGCAGTTCTTC. Translated: CAWMRQGNNEQFF. The chain carries TRBV30 and TRBJ2-1; TRBD1 matches at 7 bases. Germline V lookup: CDR1 GTSNPN, CDR2 SVGIG (reference sequence). This CDR3 comprises 13 residues. Germline trimming cut 4 bases from V and 5 bases from J; bases unmatched to any gene: 5.

This chain joins TRBV15 and TRBJ2-7; D gene uncertain. The CDR3 length is 13 residues. Per the germline V gene, CDR1 is LNHNV and CDR2 is YYDKDF (reference sequence). V was cut by 0 bases and J by 3 bases, with 6 bases left in between. This CDR3 is CATSREAYYEQYF. In DNA, the CDR3 is TGTGCCACCAGCAGAGAAGCCTACTACGAGCAGTACTTC.

The chain employs TRBV12-3 or TRBV12-4 and TRBJ2-5; TRBD1 or TRBD2 may be the D gene (5 bases each). V lost 3 bases to trimming and J lost 0 bases, with 11 bases between them. This CDR3 comprises 15 residues. The CDR3 DNA reads TGTGCCAGCAGTTTTCGGCAGGGAGACCAAGAGACCCAGTACTTC. It translates to CASSFRQGDQETQYF.

The CDR3 coding sequence is TGTGCCAGCAGCGTATCCACCGAGGCGGTAGGAGAGACCCAGTACTTC. Translating gives CASSVSTEAVGETQYF. The chain uses TRBV9 and TRBJ2-5; D unclear. V was clipped by 1 base and J by 4 bases, with 17 bases between them. Germline V gene data show CDR1 as SGDLS and CDR2 as YYNGEE. The CDR3 is 16 amino acids.

The chain has TRBV28 and TRBJ2-1, with TRBD1 as a possible D gene (6 bases). Looked up from germline, CDR1 is MDHEN and CDR2 is SYDVKM. The V gene lost 1 base and the J gene lost 1 base, with 11 bases spanning the gap. The CDR3 consists of 16 residues. The CDR3 here is CASSLYPQGSYNEQFF. The CDR3 DNA reads TGTGCCAGCAGTTTATACCCACAGGGATCCTACAATGAGCAGTTCTTC.

V is TRBV29-1 and J is TRBJ2-7, with 7 bases matching TRBD2. Trimming at V came to 4 bases and at J to 0 bases, leaving 3 bases not matched to a gene. CDR1 SQVTM and CDR2 ANQGSEA come from the germline V gene. The CDR3 has 13 amino acids. The CDR3 loop is CSVGLAVSYEQYF. The CDR3 DNA follows: TGCAGCGTTGGGCTAGCGGTCTCCTACGAGCAGTACTTC.

The chain carries TRBV5-8 and TRBJ2-1; no clear D. From germline, CDR1 is SGHTS and CDR2 YDEGEE. V was cut by 2 bases and J by 5 bases, with 20 bases left in between. The CDR3 has 17 residues. CDR3 DNA: TGTGCCAGCAGCTTTTACTCTGGGTCCAAGCGTCACAATGAGCAGTTCTTC. Amino acids: CASSFYSGSKRHNEQFF.

This chain joins TRBV4-2 and TRBJ2-3; 9 bases match TRBD1. The V segment lost 5 bases and the J segment 1 base; nucleotides outside the gene matches: 4. The CDR3 sequence is 15 residues long. Looked up from germline, CDR1 is LGHNA and CDR2 is YNFKEQ. Here the CDR3 reads CASSDRDRGTDTQYF. The CDR3 DNA is TGTGCCAGCAGCGACCGGGACAGGGGCACAGATACGCAGTATTTT.

This clonotype was observed a few times. This chain uses TRBV10-3 with TRBJ2-1; 8 bases line up with TRBD2. V gave up 7 bases and J gave up 9 bases; unmatched junction bases: 11. Germline loops: CDR1 ENHRY, CDR2 SYGVKD. There are 14 residues in the CDR3. CDR3 coding DNA: TGTGCCATCAAGACGGGACTAGAGGGGCGTGAGCAGTTCTTC. Its translation is CAIKTGLEGREQFF.

This clonotype showed up many times. The V and J genes are TRBV7-6 and TRBJ1-3, with D unclear. V was trimmed by 5 bases and J by 4 bases, leaving 6 bases between them. Germline CDR1 is SGHVS and CDR2 is FNYEAQ. CDR3 length: 12 amino acids. The CDR3 reads CASSKEGNTIYF. CDR3 sequence (DNA): TGTGCCAGCAGCAAGGAGGGAAACACCATATATTTT.

The table lists this clonotype with a few counts. J is TRBJ2-4 and V is TRBV18, with 9 bases fitting TRBD1. V lost 5 bases and J lost 0; bases outside the gene matches: 8. Germline V CDR1 and CDR2: KGHSH, LQKENI. This CDR3 region has 17 residues. DNA for the CDR3: TGTGCCAGCTCATCCGGGACAGGGAACTTAGCCAAAAACATTCAGTACTTC. Translating gives CASSSGTGNLAKNIQYF.

The genes are TRBV15 and TRBJ2-3, with 11 positions matching TRBD2. The CDR3 sequence is 17 residues long. CDR1 and CDR2 from the germline V gene are LNHNV and YYDKDF (reference sequence). V dropped 3 bases and J dropped 1; count of bases not matched to a gene: 6. The DNA for the CDR3 is TGTGCCACCAGCAGCATGCCGGGACTAGCGGGCACAGATACGCAGTATTTT. This translates into CATSSMPGLAGTDTQYF.

A few counts support this clonotype. J is TRBJ1-1 and V is TRBV29-1; 9 nucleotides align to TRBD1. The germline CDR1 and CDR2 sequences are SQVTM and ANQGSEA. With V trimmed by 2 bases and J by 6 bases, 16 bases remained unmatched. The CDR3 loop spans 17 amino acids. The CDR3 nucleotides are TGCAGCGTTGAAACCTATGGACAGACAGGGGGATATGCTGAAGCTTTCTTT. Protein product: CSVETYGQTGGYAEAFF.

This clonotype was detected a few times. This chain links TRBV29-1 with TRBJ2-1; D possibly corresponds to TRBD1 (6 bases). This CDR3 comprises 16 residues. V was trimmed by 4 bases and J by 3 bases, leaving 19 bases between them. CDR1 is SQVTM and CDR2 is ANQGSEA in the germline V gene. The CDR3 is CSVVGLTGTLYNEQFF. The DNA for the CDR3 is TGCAGCGTTGTGGGGCTCACCGGGACACTCTACAATGAGCAGTTCTTC.

This clonotype turned up a few times. The rearrangement uses TRBV2 and TRBJ2-1, with 12 nucleotides matching TRBD2. Germline loops: CDR1 SNHLY, CDR2 FYNNEI. V was clipped by 3 bases and J by 8 bases; unmatched bases: 5. The CDR3 loop spans 15 amino acids. CDR3 DNA sequence: TGTGCCAGCAGTGAGTCTAGCGGGAGGGTCTATGAGCAGTTCTTC. Translated, it gives CASSESSGRVYEQFF. Full variable domain (rest looked up from reference TRBV2 and TRBJ2-1): EPEVTQTPSHQVTQMGQEVILRCVPISNHLYFYWYRQILGQKVEFLVSFYNNEISEKSEIFDDQFSVERPDGSNFTLKIRSTKLEDSAMYFCASSESSGRVYEQFFGPGTRLTVL.

This clonotype was observed many times. The rearrangement joins TRBV4-3 to TRBJ2-2, with 9 bases aligning to TRBD2. The CDR3 runs 17 residues. Germline loops: CDR1 LGHNA, CDR2 YSLEER. The V and J ends lost 0 bases and 7 bases, in that order; junction bases with no gene match: 9. This CDR3 reads CASSQDARGRVDGELFF. In DNA form, the CDR3 reads TGCGCCAGCAGCCAAGATGCCCGCGGGAGGGTGGACGGGGAGCTGTTTTTT.

In its sample, this clonotype was seen a few times. This chain links TRBV5-1 with TRBJ2-3; tentatively, D is TRBD2 (5 bases). Germline loops: CDR1 SGHRS, CDR2 YFSETQ. The CDR3 contains 14 residues. V lost 4 bases and J lost 4, with 13 bases in between. CDR3 DNA sequence: TGCGCCAGCAGCACCAGGACTCCTCCAGATACGCAGTATTTT. Translation gives CASSTRTPPDTQYF.

V is TRBV27 and J is TRBJ2-7, with TRBD1 identical over 10 bases. This CDR3 has 15 residues. V was clipped by 4 bases and J by 6 bases; unmatched bases: 9. Germline values: CDR1 MNHEY, CDR2 SMNVEV (reference sequence). In nucleotides, the CDR3 is TGTGCCAGCAGTTCGCCCGGGACAGGGGTTAGCGAGCAGTACTTC. This gives the protein CASSSPGTGVSEQYF.

This clonotype was recorded a few times. The gene calls are TRBV5-1 and TRBJ2-1; tentatively, D is TRBD1 (5 bases). Germline loops: CDR1 SGHRS, CDR2 YFSETQ. Deletions cut 7 bases from V and 8 bases from J, with 19 bases between. The CDR3 covers 14 residues. The CDR3 spells CASCIGGLQDEQFF. In DNA, the CDR3 is TGCGCCAGCTGTATCGGCGGTTTACAGGATGAGCAGTTCTTC.

This clonotype was observed at least ten times. V usage is TRBV29-1 and J usage is TRBJ2-1, with 9 bases that match TRBD1. Per germline, CDR1 SQVTM and CDR2 ANQGSEA. This CDR3 region has 15 residues. The J segment lost 3 bases and the V segment lost 4 bases, leaving 7 bases of the junction unmatched. This chain's CDR3 is CSVARRDRVYNEQFF. Here the CDR3 DNA reads TGCAGCGTTGCCCGCCGGGACAGGGTCTACAATGAGCAGTTCTTC.

This clonotype showed up many times. Compared with germline, one end of the junction differs, possibly owing to a read error. The chain carries TRBV7-7 and TRBJ2-3, with TRBD2 identical over 7 bases. The CDR3 covers 15 residues. Germline lookup yields CDR1 SSHAT and CDR2 FNYEAQ (reference sequence). CDR3 residues: CASSLGLGSTDTQYF. The CDR3 coding sequence is TGTGCCAGCAGTTTAGGACTAGGAAGCACAGATACGCAGTATTTT.

The chain joins TRBV20-1 to TRBJ2-7; 9 bases are a match to TRBD2. The CDR3 runs 15 residues. Germline V gene lookup returns CDR1 DFQATT and CDR2 SNEGSKA (reference sequence). J was trimmed by 0 bases and V by 3 bases; bases with no gene match: 6. CDR3 nucleotides: TGCAGTGCTAGCCTAGCGGGAATAAGCTCCTACGAGCAGTACTTC. Protein product: CSASLAGISSYEQYF.

The V gene is TRBV20-1, the J gene TRBJ2-5, with 10 bases aligning to TRBD1. Looked up from germline, CDR1 is DFQATT and CDR2 is SNEGSKA (reference sequence). The CDR3 length is 15 residues. J lost 3 bases, V lost 4 bases, and 8 bases had no gene match. The CDR3: CSATTRQGAKETQYF. The CDR3 nucleotides are TGCAGTGCTACTACCCGACAGGGGGCGAAAGAGACCCAGTACTTC.

This clonotype was recorded many times. V gene TRBV7-2 combines with J gene TRBJ1-5; possible D gene TRBD1, 6 bases. Germline loops: CDR1 SGHTA, CDR2 FQGNSA. With 0 bases removed from V and 4 bases from J, the gap between germline ends came to 19 bases. The CDR3 contains 18 residues. The CDR3 DNA sequence: TGTGCCAGCAGCTTAGCCCGAACCGGGACATTGGGGAATCAGCCCCAGCATTTT. The encoded protein is CASSLARTGTLGNQPQHF.

The J gene is TRBJ1-1, the V gene TRBV30, with no clear D. Trimming shortened V by 2 bases and J by 5 bases, and 12 bases separated the two germline ends. CDR1 and CDR2 (germline): GTSNPN, SVGIG (reference sequence). The CDR3 consists of 13 residues. Here the CDR3 DNA reads TGTGCCTGGAGTCAAGGTGTAGGGACTGAAGCTTTCTTT. This codes for CAWSQGVGTEAFF.

This clonotype was counted only a few times. The chain links TRBV6-1 to TRBJ2-7; TRBD2 agrees at 10 bases. CDR1 and CDR2 (germline): MNHNS, SASEGT. The V and J ends lost 5 bases and 2 bases, in that order; junction bases with no gene match: 6. The CDR3 loop spans 15 amino acids. The CDR3 region has the DNA TGTGCCAGCAGTCCTATAGCGGGAGGCACCTACGAGCAGTACTTC. This gives the protein CASSPIAGGTYEQYF.

Ten or more counts support this clonotype. The gene calls are TRBV12-3 or TRBV12-4 and TRBJ2-1, with D maybe TRBD2 (6 bases). V was trimmed by 4 bases and J by 2 bases, leaving 12 bases between them. The CDR3 is made up of 15 amino acids. The CDR3 coding sequence is TGTGCCAGCAGTTCCGGGACTTCCACCTACAATGAGCAGTTCTTC. It codes for CASSSGTSTYNEQFF.

The chain has TRBV29-1 and TRBJ2-1; 12 positions match TRBD2. Per the germline V gene, CDR1 is SQVTM and CDR2 is ANQGSEA. CDR3 size: 14 residues. V was pared by 7 bases and J by 4 bases, with 5 bases of the junction left unmatched. CDR3 in DNA: TGCAGCGGACGGACTAGCGGGACTTACAATGAGCAGTTCTTC. Translated: CSGRTSGTYNEQFF.

In its sample, this clonotype was seen many times. V usage is TRBV5-6 and J usage is TRBJ2-7, with D hard to call. V lost 3 bases to trimming and J lost 6 bases, with 13 bases between them. This CDR3 has 13 residues. CDR1 is SGHDT and CDR2 is YYEEEE in the germline V gene. The CDR3 DNA reads as TGTGCCAGCAGCTGGGCGGTTGGGTCCGAGCAGTACTTC. It codes for CASSWAVGSEQYF.

This clonotype was recorded a few times. The J gene is TRBJ2-3, the V gene TRBV5-7, with TRBD1 matching over 7 bases. TRBV5-7 is an open reading frame, and its role is uncertain. J was trimmed by 4 bases and V by 0 bases; bases with no gene match: 11. This CDR3 region has 17 residues. The DNA of the CDR3 is TGTGCCAGCAGCTTGGATGTCGGGACAGAGGGGGCAGATACGCAGTATTTT. Translation: CASSLDVGTEGADTQYF.

On this clonotype: At one boundary the junction diverges from the germline segment, which might be a read error. DNA of the CDR3: TGTGCCAGCAGTAAAACCACCGGCCTAGCGGGAGGGAATTTT. This sequence encodes CASSKTTGLAGGNF. The chain is built from TRBV6-2 or TRBV6-3 and TRBJ2-3; 12 bases align to TRBD2. Germline values: CDR1 MNHEY, CDR2 SVGEGT. The CDR3 totals 14 residues.

The chain carries TRBV5-1 and TRBJ1-2; 9 bases line up with TRBD1. Germline V gives CDR1 SGHRS, CDR2 YFSETQ. The CDR3 is 15 amino acids. Germline trimming cut 2 bases from V and 3 bases from J; bases unmatched to any gene: 5. The CDR3 region has the DNA TGCGCCAGCAGCTTCCGGGACAGGGATGACTATGGCTACACCTTC. Amino acids: CASSFRDRDDYGYTF.